What follows is one T cell receptor (beta chain) and its context. These data belong to a study of blood T cell repertoires in COVID-19. Overall study: The United States, Italy and Spain supplied acute and convalescent COVID-19 samples. T cells, B-cell-depleted T cells, or PBMCs provided the cDNA or gDNA that served as material.

The CDR3 extends over 12 amino acids. Germline-derived CDR1 and CDR2 are GTSNPN and SVGIG (reference sequence). V was pared by 2 bases and J by 9 bases, with 11 bases between. Original processing notes: Cell counts per sample came from amplifying reference gene primers. Only in-frame clones appear in the TCRdb table, and some are missing; sequencing was by immunoSEQ multiplex PCR. V, J and clone size were drawn from that table, and D and trimming were deduced from the DNA. This sample yields around 97,000 clones, of which 75% to 90% are seen a single time; roughly 13% belongs to the top ten. This clonotype originated in a human donor in a cohort sampled during active or convalescent COVID-19. Sequencing was done on a sample of peripheral blood. V is TRBV30 and J is TRBJ2-1; TRBD2 is a possible D gene (6 bases). The DNA for the CDR3 is TGTGCCTGGAGTACCCCGGGAGCTGAGCAGTTCTTC. Amino acid sequence: CAWSTPGAEQFF.